Listed below are T cell receptor beta chains from one sample, sequenced in a study of blood T cell repertoires in COVID-19. The protocol was immunoSEQ multiplex PCR, while the TCRdb copy is restricted to in-frame clones and leaves out a portion. The sample lists 150,000 to 250,000 clones; around 82% were seen once. Sequenced input: PBMCs or T cells enriched from blood (not recorded which). The receptor set was obtained from a man aged 40-49 years who had recovered from COVID-19. Both conserved end residues are part of each CDR3. Each record gives: J gene, V gene, CDR3 protein.

J: TRBJ2-1; V: TRBV7-9; CDR3: CASSLKTGNFAYNEQFF
J: TRBJ2-5; V: TRBV12-3/TRBV12-4; CDR3: CASGTTGGETQYF
J: TRBJ1-5; V: TRBV2; CDR3: CASSGQGSNQPQHF
J: TRBJ2-2; V: TRBV5-5; CDR3: CASSNPGQGFPGELFF
J: TRBJ1-2; V: TRBV14; CDR3: CASSRNREGAGYTF
J: TRBJ2-2; V: TRBV29-1; CDR3: CSVVPGGLNTGELFF
J: TRBJ2-2; V: TRBV5-6; CDR3: CASSFYSGRANTGELFF
J: TRBJ2-7; V: TRBV4-1; CDR3: CASSQAVTSDAYEQYF
J: TRBJ2-1; V: TRBV28; CDR3: CASSFSTSGIQEQFF
J: TRBJ1-2; V: TRBV5-1; CDR3: CASSLEQANYGYTF
J: TRBJ2-3; V: TRBV5-1; CDR3: CASTEGGTDTQYF
J: TRBJ2-2; V: TRBV2; CDR3: CASTRDRVNTGELFF
J: TRBJ1-2; V: TRBV7-2; CDR3: CASSPSGTGSRGYTF
J: TRBJ1-2; V: TRBV19; CDR3: CASDDRGYGYTF
J: TRBJ2-4; V: TRBV24-1; CDR3: CATSDSTGKAKNIQYF
J: TRBJ1-2; V: TRBV2; CDR3: CASSEDGTAYGYTF
J: TRBJ1-4; V: TRBV4-2; CDR3: CASSQGSRTNEKLFF
J: TRBJ2-3; V: TRBV21-1; CDR3: CASSKVGQGVFFTQYF
J: TRBJ1-2; V: TRBV6-5; CDR3: CASTGYPLDGYTF
J: TRBJ2-3; V: TRBV9; CDR3: CASSVGKTGANPDTQYF
J: TRBJ2-5; V: TRBV5-1; CDR3: CASSPGLAGDVETQYF
J: TRBJ1-1; V: TRBV25-1; CDR3: CASSGTFTNTEAFF
J: TRBJ2-1; V: TRBV7-8; CDR3: CASSPYGTSGNNEQFF
J: TRBJ1-1; V: TRBV7-9; CDR3: CASSLSVEAFF
J: TRBJ2-1; V: TRBV2; CDR3: CAGRGSITSGRFGEQFF
J: TRBJ1-1; V: TRBV9; CDR3: CASGGFNTEAFF
J: TRBJ2-7; V: TRBV11-3; CDR3: CASSLDAFSYEQYF